This TCR beta chain was profiled in a study of T and B cells in COVID-19 patients (dated by TCRdb to the early 2020s). About the study as a whole: In this study, adaptive immunity was profiled in COVID-19 patients who either had active infection or had recovered, using TRB and IGH repertoire sequencing of peripheral blood. An age-matched reference group of 40 or so healthy donors negative for COVID-19 antibodies was used as the comparison for repertoire analyses. In the active-infection cohort, about 90% of the roughly 20 patients had comorbidities linked to unfavorable COVID-19 outcome. In the active-infection cohort, about 65% of the 20 patients were critically ill and required mechanical ventilation or ECMO. The recovered cohort had a median age of around 37 years, compared with approximately 67 years in the active-infection cohort. A recovered cohort comprised more than 15 patients contributing fewer than 25 samples, mostly after mild to moderate COVID-19 managed as outpatients. Two patients were in both the active and recovered cohorts because samples existed from active disease and from after recovery. The TCR and BCR sequence repository comprised approximately 39 patients and about 71 time points, with over 8 million TCR sequences analysed. As many as 9 follow-up blood samples were taken per patient, and some of the samples covered different disease stages within the same individual. The full study reports these points: The reported TCR clusters were said to need prospective validation before any clinical use. Blood samples obtained from mildly ill patients during symptoms, as well as early samples obtained from severe cases, were available only in scarce numbers. Specific T cell subsets (CD4+/Treg/CD8+) and sorted SARS-CoV-2-responsive or tetramer+ T cells had not yet been sequenced, with those experiments still ongoing. Patients with COVID-19 were reported to show strongly skewed TRBV/TRBJ gene usage. The cohort was judged too small for assessing how HLA contributes to COVID-19 susceptibility or severity. A total of around 2,500 TCR clusters were exclusive to the recovered cohort, and approximately 31 of those clusters were low-pGen clusters. During active COVID-19 the TRB repertoires were highly clonal, but at recovery diversity and richness rose above the levels seen in healthy donors.

Counted from cysteine to phenylalanine, this CDR3 has 14 amino acids. CDR3 DNA is the only sequence kept; it has 42 bases, read in frame from the first base. The germline V end is reduced by 3 bases and the J end by 9 bases; junction bases left unmatched: 4. Via the germline V gene, CDR1 is MNHNS and CDR2 SASEGT. Genomic DNA extracted from blood, in amounts of roughly 230-550 ng, served as the starting material for amplifying TRB repertoires. The sequencing machine was an Illumina MiSeq. TRB rearrangements were amplified by multiplex PCR with BIOMED2 TRB-A/B primer pools. Illumina-compatible adapters and 7-nucleotide sample barcodes were attached to the amplicons through two consecutive PCRs. Phusion HS II polymerase was used for all library PCRs. The amplicons were purified from gel with the NucleoSpin Gel and PCR Clean-up kit, measured on Qubit, and then pooled at about 4 nM. The quality of the amplicon pool was checked on an Agilent 2100 Bioanalyzer prior to Illumina next-generation sequencing. The paper's processing steps were these. Annotation of TRB rearrangements was done in MiXCR 3.0.8 with the default MiXCR reference library. Non-productive reads and sequences with fewer than 2 reads were excluded, and each unique CDR3 nucleotide sequence counted as one clone. Clonality, diversity, richness and V-J gene usage were computed in R 3.5.1. GLIPH2 was used for TCR clustering by CDR3 similarity, and generation probabilities were calculated by OLGA. Only GLIPH2 clusters containing at least four unique TCR clonotypes present in at least three individuals were kept. TCRdb reran the public reads through fastp at Q25 and MiXCR, keeping productive beta chains. Every CDR3 protein is listed once, alongside the most common genes and DNA of its rows. The V and J calls come from TCRdb's annotation, not from the publication. The sample includes more than 5,500 distinct CDR3 sequences, with over 25% observed a single time. The ten largest clones add up to 20% to 30% of the sample.

A remark on this clonotype: Which antigen it targets is not known. Base qualities are not at hand, and no much larger clone is one base apart.

The sequencing sample was made of blood. This chain joins TRBV6-1 to TRBJ1-6; a stretch of 8 junction bases matches TRBD1. This TCR came from a human donor who had recovered from COVID-19. The DNA sequence is TGTGCCAGCAGTGACGGACAGGGCGGTTCACCCCTCCACTTT. Translated, it reads CASSDGQGGSPLHF.